The rows below give T cell receptor beta chains drawn from one sample of a study of T cell changes during pregnancy in multiple sclerosis. Measured with immunoSEQ multiplex PCR; TCRdb has only the in-frame clones, and not every one. This table has about 50,000 clones, roughly nine tenths appearing once. The material sequenced was CD8+ T cells from peripheral blood mononuclear cells, taken after pregnancy. The source is a female donor with multiple sclerosis, enrolled in a pregnancy study. Both conserved end residues are part of each CDR3. The order of the fields is J gene, V gene, clone size, CDR3 protein. Size is stated for part of the rows, as once, few or many counts, or as a class when the clone is expanded.

TRBJ1-1,TRBV7-8,-,CASSLDSGYTEAFF
TRBJ1-1,TRBV2,few,CASSDWQNTEAFF
TRBJ2-1,TRBV7-3,-,CASSLMAGGSNNEQFF
TRBJ2-1,TRBV7-9,-,CASSFLDREHEQFF
TRBJ2-3,TRBV7-9,-,CASRPPLTGKGNTQYF
TRBJ2-2,TRBV9,once,CASLAGANTGELFF
TRBJ2-7,TRBV6-4,-,CASTAVGRLSPSNEQYF
TRBJ1-2,TRBV6-1,-,CASSVSQELHYGYTF
TRBJ2-3,TRBV29-1,-,CSAEGTGGLADTQYF
TRBJ2-7,TRBV13,-,CASSSRPTSGGGYEQYF
TRBJ1-1,TRBV29-1,-,CSVEGSTGTGGATIRMNTEAFF
TRBJ2-7,TRBV15,-,CATSNDRVPYEQYF
TRBJ2-1,TRBV5-4,-,CASPGGGDEQFF
TRBJ2-4,TRBV19,-,CASRIAKNIQYF
TRBJ2-1,TRBV2,-,CASSMLAGDYNEQFF
TRBJ2-7,TRBV13,-,CASSARTGRYEQYF
TRBJ2-1,TRBV9,once,CASSVHPGETRNEQFF
TRBJ2-7,TRBV5-1,-,CASSLERGQWSSYEQYF
TRBJ2-3,TRBV4-1,few,CASSYFPSTDTQYF
TRBJ1-1,TRBV6-6,few,CATTTGLGTEAFF
TRBJ1-1,TRBV27,-,CASSANSMNTEAFF
TRBJ1-1,TRBV2,once,CASSESRTGRLEAFF
TRBJ2-5,TRBV7-6,-,CASSPAGVGETQYF
TRBJ2-7,TRBV13,-,CASKLRADAYEQYF
TRBJ2-3,TRBV12-1,-,CASSLGGLAGDFCDTQYF
TRBJ1-1,TRBV30,-,CAWSLAGGTEAFF
TRBJ1-2,TRBV2,-,CASSAGVGYTF
TRBJ1-1,TRBV5-8,once,CASSFLGRNTEAFF
TRBJ2-7,TRBV5-5,-,CASSLVGREVDEQYF
TRBJ2-7,TRBV29-1,-,CSVEGPSIGTKYSYEQYF
TRBJ1-2,TRBV19,-,CASSIRDRGGYTF
TRBJ1-2,TRBV9,-,CASSRGQGADYGYTF
TRBJ1-1,TRBV13,-,CASSPALGNTEAFF
TRBJ2-3,TRBV19,-,CASSIGAGGPTDTQYF
TRBJ2-5,TRBV10-3,-,CAVRTDYQETQYF
TRBJ1-5,TRBV6-5,-,CASSYDRGQQPQHF
TRBJ2-1,TRBV11-1,once,CASSTTSGIYNEQFF
TRBJ1-1,TRBV6-1,-,CASYTGQPPEAFF
TRBJ1-2,TRBV5-1,-,CASSLVTDSNYGYTF
TRBJ1-1,TRBV2,-,CASNNSPLNTEAFF
TRBJ2-5,TRBV6-1,-,CASSSTGEETQYF
TRBJ2-3,TRBV6-4,-,CASSQGTSGSTDTQYF
-,TRBV29-1,-,CSVEETRTTGQAIYEQYF
TRBJ1-2,TRBV6-1,-,CASPEGGEGGYTF
TRBJ2-4,TRBV21-1,-,CASSISPRRRQNIQYF
TRBJ2-1,TRBV7-2,-,CASSLERLAKFF
TRBJ2-1,TRBV6-5,-,CASSYNRGYEQFF
TRBJ1-1,TRBV19,-,CASTAGTTNTEAFF
TRBJ1-6,TRBV6-5,few,CASSTGARPISLHF
TRBJ1-3,TRBV4-1,-,CASSQESFDSGNTIYF
TRBJ1-6,TRBV30,once,CARGGDYNSPLHF
TRBJ1-5,TRBV13,-,CASSLGQQDNQPQHF
TRBJ2-7,TRBV2,-,CASSEAGETYEQYF
TRBJ2-1,TRBV15,few,CATSRDGRGGNEQFF
TRBJ1-1,TRBV28,-,CASSRLGGAEAFF
TRBJ1-1,TRBV5-6,-,CASSSRTAGTGETEAFF
TRBJ2-2,TRBV6-4,-,CASSSGTGGTGELFF
TRBJ2-3,TRBV19,-,CASSRSGLPSSGDTQYF
TRBJ2-7,TRBV29-1,-,CSVPPTGDRDEQYF